The 20 T cell receptor beta chains given below trace back to one sample, sequenced in a study of blood T cell repertoires in COVID-19. The assay was immunoSEQ multiplex PCR, and TCRdb's table has in-frame clones only and misses some. The data contain roughly 500,000 clones, approximately 92% of them singletons. Sequences were obtained from peripheral blood. These receptors all come from a man aged 18-30 years with COVID-19, enrolled during active disease.

V usage is TRBV19 and J usage is TRBJ1-1, with TRBD1 identical over 7 bases. V trimming: 6 bases; J trimming: 3 bases; junction bases outside the gene matches: 13. The CDR3 runs to 16 residues. Per germline, CDR1 LNHDA and CDR2 SQIVND (reference sequence). Here the CDR3 DNA reads TGTGCCAGTAGAGCGTTTATTGGCCAGGGGGACACTGAAGCTTTCTTT. This codes for CASRAFIGQGDTEAFF.

This clone was seen once. A much larger clone sits a single nucleotide away, making a read error possible. The sample contains more than one DNA sequence encoding this CDR3. The chain combines TRBV4-1 with TRBJ2-7; unclear D gene. CDR1 is MGHRA, CDR2 YSYEKL, per germline. The CDR3 totals 12 residues. V gave up 0 bases and J gave up 4 bases, with 4 bases separating them. Here the CDR3 DNA reads TGCGCCAGCAGCCAAGACTATTACGAGCAGTACTTC. This codes for CASSQDYYEQYF.

This clone was seen once. In nucleotides, the CDR3 is TGTGCCAGCAGCCCCACAGTCAATCAGCCCCAGCATTTT. This codes for CASSPTVNQPQHF. The genes are TRBV6-6 and TRBJ1-5; D gene uncertain. The germline gives CDR1 MNHNY, CDR2 SVGAGI (reference sequence). This CDR3 has 13 residues. Trimming removed 6 bases at V and 3 bases at J, with 9 bases between.

This clone appeared a single time. The gene calls are TRBV24-1 and TRBJ2-5, with D possibly being TRBD1 (6 bases). Germline V gives CDR1 KGHDR, CDR2 SFDVKD. V shed 3 bases and J shed 6 bases, with 16 bases lying between them. The CDR3 extends over 15 amino acids. Here the CDR3 reads CATSDPRQDPKTQYF. CDR3 bases: TGTGCCACCAGTGATCCTCGACAGGACCCCAAGACCCAGTACTTC.

This clone was detected only once. This chain uses TRBV27 with TRBJ2-7; possible D gene TRBD2, 5 bases. The CDR3 loop spans 15 amino acids. V lost 1 base and J 2 bases, leaving 12 bases between the germline ends. Per germline, CDR1 MNHEY and CDR2 SMNVEV (reference sequence). This chain's CDR3 is CASSLLTGLAYEQYF. In DNA form, the CDR3 reads TGTGCCAGCAGTTTATTGACCGGACTGGCCTACGAGCAGTACTTC.

As regards this clone: The same CDR3 also results from other DNA sequences found in this sample. The V gene is TRBV6-5, the J gene TRBJ2-7; TRBD1 matches 9 bases. The CDR3 runs to 14 residues. Germline values: CDR1 MNHEY, CDR2 SVGAGI. The V segment lost 7 bases and the J segment 1 base; nucleotides outside the gene matches: 5. The CDR3 region is CASTPGQGSYEQYF. In nucleotides, the CDR3 is TGTGCCAGCACTCCGGGACAGGGTTCCTACGAGCAGTACTTC.

This clone was counted once. V usage is TRBV9 and J usage is TRBJ2-3; 8 bases are a match to TRBD2. The CDR3 length is 16 residues. CDR1 and CDR2 (germline): SGDLS, YYNGEE. V lost 3 bases and J lost 5; bases outside the gene matches: 11. This CDR3 reads CASSGSSGGEVDTQYF. CDR3 bases: TGTGCCAGCAGCGGATCCAGCGGGGGAGAGGTAGATACGCAGTATTTT. Full variable domain (rest looked up from reference TRBV9 and TRBJ2-3): DSGVTQTPKHLITATGQRVTLRCSPRSGDLSVYWYQQSLDQGLQFLIQYYNGEERAKGNILERFSAQQFPDLHSELNLSSLELGDSALYFCASSGSSGGEVDTQYFGPGTRLTVL.

This clone is a singleton in its sample. The rearrangement uses TRBV7-2 and TRBJ2-7, with D tentatively TRBD1 (6 bases). The germline V gene encodes CDR1 SGHTA and CDR2 FQGNSA. CDR3 size: 17 residues. V was shortened by 1 base and J by 2 bases, with 18 bases between the two germline ends. In DNA form, the CDR3 reads TGTGCCAGCAGCTTAGAATCAGGTGCCGACAGGCCCTACGAGCAGTACTTC. It specifies CASSLESGADRPYEQYF. Drawing the rest from reference TRBV7-2 and TRBJ2-7, the complete variable domain is GAGVSQSPSNKVTEKGKDVELRCDPISGHTALYWYRQSLGQGLEFLIYFQGNSAPDKSGLPSDRFSAERTGGSVSTLTIQRTQQEDSAVYLCASSLESGADRPYEQYFGPGTRLTVT.

This chain joins TRBV5-1 and TRBJ1-4, with 11 positions matching TRBD1. CDR3 length: 15 amino acids. Germline trimming cut 4 bases from V and 4 bases from J; bases unmatched to any gene: 3. CDR1 and CDR2 from the germline V gene are SGHRS and YFSETQ. The chain's CDR3 is CASSRGQGVNEKLFF. CDR3 DNA: TGCGCCAGCAGCCGGGGACAGGGGGTTAATGAAAAACTGTTTTTT.

The chain recombines TRBV5-4 with TRBJ2-5, with 9 positions matching TRBD1. From germline, CDR1 is SGHNT and CDR2 YYREEE (reference sequence). J was trimmed by 5 bases and V by 5 bases; bases with no gene match: 10. CDR3 length: 15 residues. CDR3: CASSPTGGRSETQYF. The CDR3 DNA sequence: TGTGCCAGCAGTCCGACAGGGGGTCGGTCGGAGACCCAGTACTTC.

The chain uses TRBV7-9 and TRBJ2-1; D perhaps matches TRBD1 (5 bases). Trimming shortened V by 3 bases and J by 5 bases, and 14 bases separated the two germline ends. From germline, CDR1 is SEHNR and CDR2 FQNEAQ (reference sequence). The CDR3 has 15 residues. The CDR3 nucleotides read TGTGCCAGCAGCTTGGCAGGGTTGGGGAACAATGAGCAGTTCTTC. Encoded protein: CASSLAGLGNNEQFF.

The rearrangement uses TRBV12-2 and TRBJ2-2; TRBD2 is the table's D call, not checked against the DNA. TRBV12-2 counts as a pseudogene. The CDR3 has 17 residues. The CDR3 DNA sequence: TGTGCAAGTCGCTTGCCGATGCGGGAGGACCACGACGGGGAGCTGTTTTTT. This codes for CASRLPMREDHDGELFF.

V and J are TRBV18 and TRBJ1-1, with unresolved D. Germline CDR1 is KGHSH and CDR2 is LQKENI. The CDR3 is 14 residues long. The germline V and J ends were trimmed by 3 bases and 5 bases, with 13 bases remaining between them. The CDR3 protein is CASSPSGGRTEAFF. The CDR3 DNA reads TGTGCCAGCTCACCGAGCGGCGGGCGGACTGAAGCTTTCTTT.

The chain links TRBV19 to TRBJ1-2, with 7 bases fitting TRBD1. The germline V gene has CDR1 LNHDA and CDR2 SQIVND (reference sequence). Trimming removed 9 bases from V and 8 bases from J; junction bases left unmatched: 9. CDR3 length: 12 amino acids. The CDR3 nucleotides read TGTGCCAGCGACTTACAGGGGAGCGGCTACACCTTC. Translated, it gives CASDLQGSGYTF.

Turning to this clone: Additional DNA sequences in this sample encode the identical CDR3. The rearrangement uses TRBV9 and TRBJ2-7; 7 positions match TRBD1. The CDR3 is 14 amino acids. The germline gives CDR1 SGDLS, CDR2 YYNGEE. J lost 4 bases, V lost 0 bases, and 4 bases had no gene match. The CDR3 sequence is CASSVGDRGYEQYF. The CDR3 nucleotides read TGTGCCAGCAGCGTAGGGGACAGAGGATACGAGCAGTACTTC. The whole variable domain, filled in from reference TRBV9 and TRBJ2-7, reads DSGVTQTPKHLITATGQRVTLRCSPRSGDLSVYWYQQSLDQGLQFLIQYYNGEERAKGNILERFSAQQFPDLHSELNLSSLELGDSALYFCASSVGDRGYEQYFGPGTRLTVT.

The rearrangement links TRBV10-3 to TRBJ1-2; the D is unclear. CDR3 length: 14 amino acids. CDR1 ENHRY and CDR2 SYGVKD come from the germline V gene. Trimming took off 5 bases at V and 5 bases at J, with 15 bases between the two ends. The CDR3 loop reads CAISTTRRAYGYTF. The CDR3 DNA reads TGTGCCATCAGTACAACCCGGCGAGCGTATGGCTACACCTTC.

This clone is a singleton in its sample. The chain links TRBV6-5 to TRBJ2-1; 8 bases match TRBD2. After removal of 9 bases from V and 2 bases from J, the junction contained 3 bases not matched to a gene. This CDR3 is 13 amino acids long. Germline CDR1 and CDR2: MNHEY and SVGAGI. For the CDR3, the DNA is TGTGCCAGTAGAGCGGGGGCCTACAATGAGCAGTTCTTC. Protein sequence: CASRAGAYNEQFF.

The chain carries TRBV13 and TRBJ2-2; possibly TRBD1 for D (6 bases). The CDR3 covers 15 residues. CDR1 is PRHDT, CDR2 FYEKMQ, per germline (reference sequence). V lost 6 bases and J 1 base, leaving 12 bases between the germline ends. The CDR3 DNA reads TGTGCCAGCAGACCTCAGGGGTGGAACACCGGGGAGCTGTTTTTT. Translating it yields CASRPQGWNTGELFF. Variable domain in full (rest from reference TRBV13 and TRBJ2-2): AAGVIQSPRHLIKEKRETATLKCYPIPRHDTVYWYQQGPGQDPQFLISFYEKMQSDKGSIPDRFSAQQFSDYHSELNMSSLELGDSALYFCASRPQGWNTGELFFGEGSRLTVL.

The chain is built from TRBV7-9 and TRBJ2-3; no firm D call. With 5 bases removed from V and 2 bases from J, the gap between germline ends came to 8 bases. Germline CDR1 and CDR2: SEHNR and FQNEAQ (reference sequence). The CDR3 contains 13 residues. The CDR3 bases are TGTGCCAGCAGCGACGGGTACACAGATACGCAGTATTTT. Translating gives CASSDGYTDTQYF.

V usage is TRBV19 and J usage is TRBJ1-6, with 11 bases that match TRBD1. The germline CDR1 and CDR2 sequences are LNHDA and SQIVND (reference sequence). This CDR3 contains 14 residues. Losses at the gene ends were 3 bases for V and 10 bases for J; bases not matched to a gene: 2. The CDR3 DNA sequence: TGTGCCAGTAGTATGGGGACAGGGGGATCACCCCTCCACTTT. Its protein is CASSMGTGGSPLHF.